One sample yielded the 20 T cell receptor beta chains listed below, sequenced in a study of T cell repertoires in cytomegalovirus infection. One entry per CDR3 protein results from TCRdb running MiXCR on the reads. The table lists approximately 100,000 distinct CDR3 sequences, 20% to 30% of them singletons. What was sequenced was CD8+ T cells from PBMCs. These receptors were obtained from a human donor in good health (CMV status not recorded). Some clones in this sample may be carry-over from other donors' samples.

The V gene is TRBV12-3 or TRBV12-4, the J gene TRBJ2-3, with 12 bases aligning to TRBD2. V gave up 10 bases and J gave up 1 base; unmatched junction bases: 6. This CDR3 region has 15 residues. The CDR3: CAIGRLAGGTDTQYF. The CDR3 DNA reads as TGTGCCATCGGGAGACTAGCGGGGGGCACAGATACGCAGTATTTT.

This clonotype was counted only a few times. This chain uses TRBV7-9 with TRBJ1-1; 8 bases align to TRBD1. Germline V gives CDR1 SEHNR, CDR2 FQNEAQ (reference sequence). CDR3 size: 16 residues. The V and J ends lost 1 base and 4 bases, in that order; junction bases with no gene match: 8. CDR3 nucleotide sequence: TGTGCCAGCAGCTTAGACCAGACAGGGGTCAGCACTGAAGCTTTCTTT. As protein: CASSLDQTGVSTEAFF.

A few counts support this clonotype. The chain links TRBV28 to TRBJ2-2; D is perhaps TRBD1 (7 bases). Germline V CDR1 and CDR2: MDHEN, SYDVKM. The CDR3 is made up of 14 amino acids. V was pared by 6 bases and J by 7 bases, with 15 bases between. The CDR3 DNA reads TGTGCCAGCAGCGGGGGACAGATCGACGGGGAGCTGTTTTTT. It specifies CASSGGQIDGELFF.

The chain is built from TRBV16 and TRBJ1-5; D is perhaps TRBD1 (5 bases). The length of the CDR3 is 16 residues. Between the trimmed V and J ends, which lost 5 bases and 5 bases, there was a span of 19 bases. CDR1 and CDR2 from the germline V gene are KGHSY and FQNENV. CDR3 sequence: CASSSLQGAKDQPQHF. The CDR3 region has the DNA TGTGCCAGCAGCAGCCTACAAGGGGCTAAAGATCAGCCCCAGCATTTT.

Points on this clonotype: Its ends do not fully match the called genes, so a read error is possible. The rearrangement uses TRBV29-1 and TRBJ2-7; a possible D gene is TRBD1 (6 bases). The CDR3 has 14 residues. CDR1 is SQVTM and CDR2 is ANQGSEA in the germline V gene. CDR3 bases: TGCAGCACCAACCCCCCCTCAGGGGCCTACGACCAGTACTTC. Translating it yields CSTNPPSGAYDQYF.

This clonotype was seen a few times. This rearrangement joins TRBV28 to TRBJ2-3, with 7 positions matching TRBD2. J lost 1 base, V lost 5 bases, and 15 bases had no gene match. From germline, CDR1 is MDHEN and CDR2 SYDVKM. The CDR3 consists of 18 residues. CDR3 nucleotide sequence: TGTGCCAGCAGTGTGCGGCCCAACCTTGCGGGAGGCACAGATACGCAGTATTTT. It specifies CASSVRPNLAGGTDTQYF.

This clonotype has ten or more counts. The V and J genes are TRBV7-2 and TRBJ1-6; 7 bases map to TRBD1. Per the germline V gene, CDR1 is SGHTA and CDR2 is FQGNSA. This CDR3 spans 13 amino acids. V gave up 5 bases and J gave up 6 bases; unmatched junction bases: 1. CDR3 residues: CASSRDSNSPLHF. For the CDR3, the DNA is TGTGCCAGCAGCCGGGACAGTAATTCACCCCTCCACTTT.

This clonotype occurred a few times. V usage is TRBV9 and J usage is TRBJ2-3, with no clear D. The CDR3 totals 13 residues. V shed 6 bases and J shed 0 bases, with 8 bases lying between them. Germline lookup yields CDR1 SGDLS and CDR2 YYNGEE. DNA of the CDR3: TGTGCCAGCAAGCCCGAGAGCACAGATACGCAGTATTTT. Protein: CASKPESTDTQYF.

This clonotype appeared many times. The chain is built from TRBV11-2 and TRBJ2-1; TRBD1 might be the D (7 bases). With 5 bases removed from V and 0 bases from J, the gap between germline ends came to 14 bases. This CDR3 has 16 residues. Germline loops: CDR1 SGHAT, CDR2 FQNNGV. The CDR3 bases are TGTGCCAGCAGCACCGGAGGGGGCATCTCCTACAATGAGCAGTTCTTC. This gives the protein CASSTGGGISYNEQFF.

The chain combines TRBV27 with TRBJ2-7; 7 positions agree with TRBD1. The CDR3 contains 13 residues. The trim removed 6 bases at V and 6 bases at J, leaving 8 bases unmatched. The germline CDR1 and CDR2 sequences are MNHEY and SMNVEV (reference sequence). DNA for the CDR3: TGTGCCAGCAGCCGACAGGGAGTAGGCGAGCAGTACTTC. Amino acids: CASSRQGVGEQYF.

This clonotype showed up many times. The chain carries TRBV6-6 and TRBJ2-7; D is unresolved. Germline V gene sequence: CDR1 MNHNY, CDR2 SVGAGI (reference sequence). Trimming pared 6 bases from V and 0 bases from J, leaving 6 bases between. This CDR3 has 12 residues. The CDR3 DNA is TGTGCCAGCAGCGACGGCTCCTACGAGCAGTACTTC. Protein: CASSDGSYEQYF.

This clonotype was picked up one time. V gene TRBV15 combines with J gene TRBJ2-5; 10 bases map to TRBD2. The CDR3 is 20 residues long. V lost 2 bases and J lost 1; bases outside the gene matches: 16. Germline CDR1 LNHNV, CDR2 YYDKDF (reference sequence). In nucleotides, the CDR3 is TGTGCCACCAGCAGACCTCCCGCGAGTAGCGGGGGGCCGACCCAAGAGACCCAGTACTTC. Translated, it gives CATSRPPASSGGPTQETQYF.

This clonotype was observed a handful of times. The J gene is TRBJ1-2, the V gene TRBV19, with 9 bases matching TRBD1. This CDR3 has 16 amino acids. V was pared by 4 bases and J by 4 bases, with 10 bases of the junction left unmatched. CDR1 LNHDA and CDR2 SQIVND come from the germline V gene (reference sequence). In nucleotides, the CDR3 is TGTGCCAGTAGTACACCGGGACAGGGTTTCGCCTATGGCTACACCTTC. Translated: CASSTPGQGFAYGYTF.

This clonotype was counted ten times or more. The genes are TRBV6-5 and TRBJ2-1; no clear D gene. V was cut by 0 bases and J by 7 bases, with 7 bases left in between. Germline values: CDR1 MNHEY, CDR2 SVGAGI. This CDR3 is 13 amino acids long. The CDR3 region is CASSYSMRNEQFF. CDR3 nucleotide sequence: TGTGCCAGCAGTTACTCGATGCGGAATGAGCAGTTCTTC.

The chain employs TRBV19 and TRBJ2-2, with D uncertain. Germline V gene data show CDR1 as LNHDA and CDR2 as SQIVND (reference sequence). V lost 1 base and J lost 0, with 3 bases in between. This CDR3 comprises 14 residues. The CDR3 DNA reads TGTGCCAGTAGTATAGGGCCGAACACCGGGGAGCTGTTTTTT. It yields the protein CASSIGPNTGELFF.

CDR3: CASSPTGGGYGYTF. The CDR3 DNA reads as TGTGCCAGCAGTCCAACAGGGGGCGGCTATGGCTACACCTTC. The J gene is TRBJ1-2, the V gene TRBV6-2 or TRBV6-3; TRBD1 matches at 9 bases. In germline, CDR1 is MNHEY, CDR2 SVGEGT. CDR3 size: 14 residues. J was trimmed by 4 bases and V by 5 bases; bases with no gene match: 5.

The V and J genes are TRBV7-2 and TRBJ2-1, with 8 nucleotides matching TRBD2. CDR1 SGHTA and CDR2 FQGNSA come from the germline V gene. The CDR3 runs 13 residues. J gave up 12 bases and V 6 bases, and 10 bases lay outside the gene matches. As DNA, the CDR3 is TGTGCCAGCAGAGCGGGAGTGGGTATTGGGCAGTTCTTC. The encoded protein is CASRAGVGIGQFF.

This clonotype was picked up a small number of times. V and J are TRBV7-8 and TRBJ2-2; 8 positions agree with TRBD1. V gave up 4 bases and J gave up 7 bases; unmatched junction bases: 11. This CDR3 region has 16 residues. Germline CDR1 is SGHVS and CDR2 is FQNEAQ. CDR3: CASSSRGQGKVGELFF. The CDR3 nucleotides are TGTGCCAGCAGCTCGCGCGGACAGGGAAAAGTCGGGGAGCTGTTTTTT.

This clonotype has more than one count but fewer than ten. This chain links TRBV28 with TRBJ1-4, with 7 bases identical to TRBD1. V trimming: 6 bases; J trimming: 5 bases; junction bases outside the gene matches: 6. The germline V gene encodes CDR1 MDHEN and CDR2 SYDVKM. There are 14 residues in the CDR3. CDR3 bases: TGTGCCAGCAGCTACAGGGGCGGGAATGAAAAACTGTTTTTT. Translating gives CASSYRGGNEKLFF.

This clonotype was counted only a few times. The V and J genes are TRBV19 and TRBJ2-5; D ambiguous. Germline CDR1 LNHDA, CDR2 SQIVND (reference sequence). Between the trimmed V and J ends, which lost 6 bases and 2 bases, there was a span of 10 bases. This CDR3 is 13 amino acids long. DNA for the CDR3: TGTGCCAGTAGCCCAGAAGCGCAAGAGACCCAGTACTTC. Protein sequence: CASSPEAQETQYF.